The rows below give T cell receptor beta chains drawn from one sample of a study of early T cells in non-severe SARS-CoV-2 infection. Using its own MiXCR run on the 5' RACE reads, TCRdb lists one record per CDR3 protein. Seen here are fewer than 65,000 distinct CDR3 sequences, less than 11% observed once, and the top ten hold just over 4.5%. The sample consisted of whole blood. These receptors were taken from an adult who was a healthcare worker with PCR-confirmed SARS-CoV-2 infection or an uninfected control (not recorded which). CDR3s include the opening cysteine and the closing phenylalanine or tryptophan. The D gene is left open where the match is weak. Size tells how often a clone was seen (once, few, many) or the class of an expanded clone, and some rows leave it out.

j_call | clone_size | d_call | v_call | cdr3_nt | cdr3_aa
TRBJ1-2 | NA | NA | TRBV29-1 | TGCAGCGCTGGAGGTGGTGGCTACACCTTC | CSAGGGGYTF
TRBJ2-3 | NA | NA | TRBV10-3 | TGTGCCATCAGCCCTGGGAAAGGGACAGATACGCAGTATTTT | CAISPGKGTDTQYF
TRBJ2-5 | few | TRBD2 | TRBV12-3/TRBV12-4 | TGTGCCAGCAGGCCACGGACTAGCGGGAGGTACCAAGAGACCCAGTACTTC | CASRPRTSGRYQETQYF
TRBJ1-5 | NA | TRBD1 | TRBV29-1 | TGCAGCGTGGGGACCGGGACAGGGAATCAGCCCCAGCATTTT | CSVGTGTGNQPQHF
TRBJ1-2 | many | NA | TRBV5-6 | TGTGCCAGCAGCAATAAGGGTGTCTATGGCTACACCTTC | CASSNKGVYGYTF
TRBJ1-4 | NA | NA | TRBV28 | TGTGCCAGCACCAGTTCCAATGAAAAACTGTTTTTT | CASTSSNEKLFF
TRBJ2-1 | many | NA | TRBV19 | TGTGCCAGTAGCACGGCAGCAATCCTGACCTACAATGAGCAGTTCTTC | CASSTAAILTYNEQFF
TRBJ1-2 | many | NA | TRBV5-5 | TGTGCCAGCAGCTTGGAAAGAACTGGACGGCCGAACTATGGCTACACCTTC | CASSLERTGRPNYGYTF
TRBJ2-7 | few | NA | TRBV5-1 | TGCGCCAGCAGCTTCCGGGGGCCGAGTTTCAACGAGCAGTACTTC | CASSFRGPSFNEQYF
TRBJ2-2 | few | NA | TRBV5-1 | TGCGCCAGCAGCCGGACAAGGGGCGCCGGGGAGCTGTTTTTT | CASSRTRGAGELFF
TRBJ2-1 | few | TRBD2 | TRBV7-3 | TGTGCCAGCAGCCCCGCGGGGGACAATGAGCAGTTCTTC | CASSPAGDNEQFF
TRBJ1-2 | few | NA | TRBV18 | TGTGCCAGCTCACCACGGCCAGGACTCAACTATGGCTACACCTTC | CASSPRPGLNYGYTF
TRBJ1-1 | NA | NA | TRBV25-1 | TGTGCCAGCAGTGAATGGGGGCCATACACTGAAGCTTTCTTT | CASSEWGPYTEAFF
TRBJ2-1 | few | TRBD2 | TRBV3-1 | TGTGCCAGCAGCCCTAGCGGGCTTTACAATGAGCAGTTCTTC | CASSPSGLYNEQFF
TRBJ2-1 | many | TRBD2 | TRBV12-3/TRBV12-4 | TGTGCCAGCAGTACTAGCGGGAGTTGGTACAATGAGCAGTTCTTC | CASSTSGSWYNEQFF
TRBJ2-1 | few | NA | TRBV5-1 | TGCGCCAGCAGCTTGGAGTGGACCTCCTACAATGAGCAGTTCTTC | CASSLEWTSYNEQFF
TRBJ1-5 | many | NA | TRBV5-1 | TGCGCCAGCAGCTTGGGGTCGGGCAATCAGCCCCAGCATTTT | CASSLGSGNQPQHF
TRBJ2-1 | NA | TRBD2 | TRBV6-5 | TGTGCCAGCAGTTACATCTTCGGCGGGAGCAATGAGCAGTTCTTC | CASSYIFGGSNEQFF
TRBJ1-6 | many | NA | TRBV2 | TGTGCCAGCAGCGAGACAGGATTGCCCCTCCACTTT | CASSETGLPLHF
TRBJ2-3 | many | NA | TRBV4-2 | TGTGCCAGCAGCGCGACTAGCACAGATACGCAGTATTTT | CASSATSTDTQYF
TRBJ1-2 | many | NA | TRBV25-1 | TGTGCCAGCAGTGGGGACGTCGATGGCTACACCTTC | CASSGDVDGYTF
TRBJ2-6 | many | TRBD1 | TRBV6-1 | TGTGCCGGTGCCGGGACAGGGCTTAATACGGGGGCCAACGTCCTGACTTTC | CAGAGTGLNTGANVLTF
TRBJ2-1 | NA | TRBD2 | TRBV7-9 | TGTGCCAGCAGCACCGGGACTAGCGGGAGCAATGAGCAGTTCTTC | CASSTGTSGSNEQFF
TRBJ1-2 | many | NA | TRBV7-9 | TGTGCCAGCAGCTCCCGCGGGGGGCCTAACTATGGCTACACCTTC | CASSSRGGPNYGYTF
TRBJ1-3 | NA | NA | TRBV10-2 | TGCGCCAGCAGTGTGACATGCAGCGAAAACACCATATATTTT | CASSVTCSENTIYF
TRBJ2-1 | many | NA | TRBV5-1 | TGCGCCAGCAGCTTACCGGGACGCCATATAAATGAGCAGTTCTTC | CASSLPGRHINEQFF
TRBJ2-7 | many | NA | TRBV24-1 | TGTGCCACCAGTGAAACCTCCGAGCAGTACTTC | CATSETSEQYF
TRBJ2-3 | few | NA | TRBV6-1 | TGTGCCAGCAGTTTTCGGCCGCAGGGTGCAGATACGCAGTATTTT | CASSFRPQGADTQYF
TRBJ1-1 | NA | TRBD1 | TRBV5-1 | TGCGCCAGCAGCTTGGGACAGGGGGCAGGTACTGAAGCTTTCTTT | CASSLGQGAGTEAFF
TRBJ2-7 | many | NA | TRBV20-1 | TGCAGTGCTAGAGATCGGGACAAACCCTCCTACGAGCAGTACTTC | CSARDRDKPSYEQYF
TRBJ1-3 | many | NA | TRBV12-3/TRBV12-4 | TGTGCCAGCAGTGTTCTTAGACGCTCCATATATTTT | CASSVLRRSIYF
TRBJ2-5 | NA | NA | TRBV29-1 | TGCAGCGCACCCACAGGGCCGTATTTGGAGACCCAGTACTTC | CSAPTGPYLETQYF
TRBJ2-1 | many | NA | TRBV7-2 | TGTGCCAGCAGCTTAGCTGGGGGGGCCGACAATGAGCAGTTCTTC | CASSLAGGADNEQFF
TRBJ2-1 | NA | NA | TRBV6-6 | TGTGCCAGCAGCCCCATTTCCACAAGTGAGCAGTTCTTC | CASSPISTSEQFF
TRBJ2-3 | many | NA | TRBV10-3 | TGTGCCATCAGCTCAATCGGCGATACGCAGTATTTT | CAISSIGDTQYF
TRBJ1-5 | NA | TRBD1 | TRBV20-1 | TGCAGTGCCGCTGGGGACAGGGCCAATCAGCCCCAGCATTTT | CSAAGDRANQPQHF
TRBJ1-6 | many | NA | TRBV27 | TGTGCCAGCAGTTTATCTAGGGGATCGAATAATTCACCCCTCCACTTT | CASSLSRGSNNSPLHF
TRBJ2-1 | many | TRBD2 | TRBV6-2/TRBV6-3 | TGTGCCAGCAGTAATCCGACTAGCGGGAGTTGGAATGAGCAGTTCTTC | CASSNPTSGSWNEQFF
TRBJ2-5 | many | NA | TRBV5-4 | TGTGCCAGCAGCTTACAACTTCAAGAGACCCAGTACTTC | CASSLQLQETQYF
TRBJ2-1 | many | TRBD1 | TRBV13 | TGTGCCAGCAGCTCCTCCGGGACAGGGAGGCATGAGCAGTTCTTC | CASSSSGTGRHEQFF
TRBJ2-3 | few | NA | TRBV5-6 | TGTGCCAGCAGCTTGGCAGGGCCAGATACGCAGTATTTT | CASSLAGPDTQYF
TRBJ2-7 | many | NA | TRBV7-2 | TGTGCCAGCAGCTTAGGTCGACCCTACGAGCAGTACTTC | CASSLGRPYEQYF
TRBJ2-5 | NA | TRBD2 | TRBV10-3 | TGTGCCATCAGTGCGGGGGGGGAGACCCAGTACTTC | CAISAGGETQYF
TRBJ2-2 | NA | TRBD2 | TRBV12-3/TRBV12-4 | TGTGCCAGCAGTTTTAGGCTAGCGGGGAACACCGGGGAGCTGTTTTTT | CASSFRLAGNTGELFF
TRBJ2-7 | many | TRBD1 | TRBV11-3 | TGTGCCAGCAAAAACCGGGACAGGGGCTACGAGCAGTACTTC | CASKNRDRGYEQYF
TRBJ1-2 | NA | TRBD1 | TRBV11-2 | TGTGCCAGCAGCTCCAGGACAGGGTCCCATGGCTACACCTTC | CASSSRTGSHGYTF
TRBJ2-3 | many | NA | TRBV29-1 | TGCAGCGTTGGGACAGATACGCAGTATTTT | CSVGTDTQYF
TRBJ2-1 | NA | TRBD2 | TRBV6-5 | TGTGCCAGCAGTTACAGCGGGGGCCTTTTCAATGAGCAGTTCTTC | CASSYSGGLFNEQFF
TRBJ2-1 | many | TRBD2 | TRBV4-3 | TGCGCCAGCAGCCAAGGAGGGATTGGGGGGACTAACAATGAGCAGTTCTTC | CASSQGGIGGTNNEQFF
TRBJ2-3 | NA | TRBD2 | TRBV5-1 | TGCGCCAGCAGCTTGAGCGGGAGTAAACTTGATACGCAGTATTTT | CASSLSGSKLDTQYF
TRBJ2-7 | few | NA | TRBV5-4 | TGTGCCAGCAGCTTAATTGGTTACGAGCAGTACTTC | CASSLIGYEQYF
TRBJ1-2 | many | NA | TRBV3-1 | TGTGCCAGCAGCCAAGGATCTGGTGGCTACACCTTC | CASSQGSGGYTF